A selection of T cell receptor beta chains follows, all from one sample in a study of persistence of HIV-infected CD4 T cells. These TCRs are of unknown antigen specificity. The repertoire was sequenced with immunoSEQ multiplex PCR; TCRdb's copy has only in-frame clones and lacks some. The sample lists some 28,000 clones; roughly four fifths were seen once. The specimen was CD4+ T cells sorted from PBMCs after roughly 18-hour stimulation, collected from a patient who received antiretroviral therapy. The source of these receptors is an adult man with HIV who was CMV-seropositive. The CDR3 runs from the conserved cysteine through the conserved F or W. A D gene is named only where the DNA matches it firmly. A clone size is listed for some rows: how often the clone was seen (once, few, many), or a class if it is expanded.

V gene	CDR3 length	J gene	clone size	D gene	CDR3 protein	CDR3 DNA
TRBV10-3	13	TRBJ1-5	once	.	CASHRDSNQPQHF	TGTGCCAGCCACAGGGATAGCAATCAGCCCCAGCATTTT
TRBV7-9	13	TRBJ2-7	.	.	CASSLAQGREQYF	TGTGCCAGCAGCTTAGCGCAGGGTCGCGAGCAGTACTTC
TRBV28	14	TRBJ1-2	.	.	CASSLMGTKFGYTF	TGTGCCAGCAGTTTAATGGGGACAAAGTTTGGCTACACCTTC
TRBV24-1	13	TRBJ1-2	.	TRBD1	CATSEKTGAGYTF	TGTGCCACCAGTGAGAAAACAGGGGCCGGCTACACCTTC
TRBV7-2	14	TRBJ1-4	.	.	CASSLAGTNEKLFF	TGTGCCAGCAGCTTAGCGGGAACTAATGAAAAACTGTTTTTT
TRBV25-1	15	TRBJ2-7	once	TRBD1	CASSDRGKSAYEQYF	TGTGCCAGCAGCGACAGGGGGAAATCGGCGTACGAGCAGTACTTC
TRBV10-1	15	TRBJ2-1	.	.	CASSKTTSSYNEQFF	TGCGCCAGCAGTAAGACAACCAGCTCCTACAATGAGCAGTTCTTC
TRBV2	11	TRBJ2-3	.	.	CASLEVDTQYF	TGTGCCAGCCTTGAGGTAGATACGCAGTATTTT
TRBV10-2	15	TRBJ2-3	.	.	CASSGGGAQGDTQYF	TGCGCCAGCAGTGGTGGAGGGGCGCAGGGGGATACGCAGTATTTT
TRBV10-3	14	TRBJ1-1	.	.	CAISRDYLNTEAFF	TGTGCCATCAGTCGGGACTATTTGAACACTGAAGCTTTCTTT